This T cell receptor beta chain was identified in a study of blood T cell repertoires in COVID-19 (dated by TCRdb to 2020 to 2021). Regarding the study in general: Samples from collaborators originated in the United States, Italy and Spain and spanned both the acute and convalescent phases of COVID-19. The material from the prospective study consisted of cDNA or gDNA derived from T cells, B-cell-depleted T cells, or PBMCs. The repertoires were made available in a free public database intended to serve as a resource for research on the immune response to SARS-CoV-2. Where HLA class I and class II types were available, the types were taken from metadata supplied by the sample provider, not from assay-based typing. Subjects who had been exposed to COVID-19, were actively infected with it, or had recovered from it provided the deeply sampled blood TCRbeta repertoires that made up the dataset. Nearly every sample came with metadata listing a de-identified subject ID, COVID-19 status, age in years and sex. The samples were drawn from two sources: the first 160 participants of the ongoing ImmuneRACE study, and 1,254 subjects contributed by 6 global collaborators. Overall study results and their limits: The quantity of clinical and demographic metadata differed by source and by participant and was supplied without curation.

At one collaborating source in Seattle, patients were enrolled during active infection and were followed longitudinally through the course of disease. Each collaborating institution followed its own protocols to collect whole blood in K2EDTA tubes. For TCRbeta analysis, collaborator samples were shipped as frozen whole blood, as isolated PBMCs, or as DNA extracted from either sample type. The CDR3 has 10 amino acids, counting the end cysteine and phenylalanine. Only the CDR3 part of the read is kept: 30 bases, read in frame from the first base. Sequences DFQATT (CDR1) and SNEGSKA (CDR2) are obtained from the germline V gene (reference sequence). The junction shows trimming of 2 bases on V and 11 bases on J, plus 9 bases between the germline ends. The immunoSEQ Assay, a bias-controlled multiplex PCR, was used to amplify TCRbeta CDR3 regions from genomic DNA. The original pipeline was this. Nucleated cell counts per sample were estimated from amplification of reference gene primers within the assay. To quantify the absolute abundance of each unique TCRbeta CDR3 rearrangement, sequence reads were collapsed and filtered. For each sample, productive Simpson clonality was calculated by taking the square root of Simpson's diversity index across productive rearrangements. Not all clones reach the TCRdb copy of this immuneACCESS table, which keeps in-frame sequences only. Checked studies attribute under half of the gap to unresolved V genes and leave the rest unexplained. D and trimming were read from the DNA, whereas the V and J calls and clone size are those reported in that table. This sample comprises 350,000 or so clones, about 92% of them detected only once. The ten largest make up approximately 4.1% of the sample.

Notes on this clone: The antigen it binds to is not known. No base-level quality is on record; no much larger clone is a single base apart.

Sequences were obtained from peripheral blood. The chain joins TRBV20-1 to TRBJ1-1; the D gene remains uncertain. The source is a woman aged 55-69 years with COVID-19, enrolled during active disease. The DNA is TGCAGTGCTAGACGGGGAAATGCTTTCTTT. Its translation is CSARRGNAFF.